This T cell receptor (beta chain) was captured in a study of blood T cell repertoires in COVID-19. In the study overall: COVID-19 samples from acute and convalescent phases originated in the United States, Italy and Spain.

Germline CDR1 reads SGDLS; CDR2 reads YYNGEE. Trimming left V 6 bases short and J 1 base short, with 12 bases between. The CDR3 loop spans 14 amino acids. Original methodology: It was from reference gene primer amplification that nucleated cell counts were estimated. The repertoire was sequenced with immunoSEQ multiplex PCR; TCRdb's copy has only in-frame clones and lacks some. The D gene and trimming were derived from the DNA, and the V and J assignments and clone size from that table. The sample contains 540,000 or so clones, 85% to 90% of which appear only once. This chain connects TRBV9 to TRBJ2-3; D perhaps matches TRBD2 (7 bases). The sequenced sample was peripheral blood. The clonotype originates from a woman aged 45-60 years with COVID-19, enrolled during active disease. In DNA, the CDR3 is TGTGCCAGCAAACGAGGGGGGGGCACAGATACGCAGTATTTT. This codes for CASKRGGGTDTQYF. Full variable domain (missing parts from reference TRBV9 and TRBJ2-3): DSGVTQTPKHLITATGQRVTLRCSPRSGDLSVYWYQQSLDQGLQFLIQYYNGEERAKGNILERFSAQQFPDLHSELNLSSLELGDSALYFCASKRGGGTDTQYFGPGTRLTVL.